The 27 T cell receptor beta chains given below trace back to one sample, sequenced in a study of T cell responses to AZD1222 COVID-19 vaccine. Some clones are missing from TCRdb's copy, which holds only in-frame ones; the method was immunoSEQ multiplex PCR. The sample has 100,000 to 150,000 clones; almost 85% are singletons. Sequenced here: peripheral blood, sampled 28 days after the second dose of the MenACWY control vaccine. The receptor set was obtained from an adult who received the MenACWY meningococcal vaccine as a control.

The chain carries TRBV27 and TRBJ2-1, with D unclear. CDR3 length: 13 residues. Germline V gene data show CDR1 as MNHEY and CDR2 as SMNVEV (reference sequence). V lost 0 bases, J lost 4 bases, and 4 bases lay in between. The CDR3 loop is CASSLSWYNEQFF. CDR3 DNA sequence: TGTGCCAGCAGTTTATCGTGGTACAATGAGCAGTTCTTC.

V and J are TRBV11-3 and TRBJ2-1; 7 bases line up with TRBD1. The CDR3 runs to 15 residues. V trimming: 1 base; J trimming: 0 bases; junction bases outside the gene matches: 0. CDR1 is SGHNT, CDR2 YENEEA, per germline. The CDR3 spells CASSLGQGSYNEQFF. CDR3 DNA sequence: TGTGCCAGCAGCTTAGGACAGGGCTCCTACAATGAGCAGTTCTTC.

This chain links TRBV2 with TRBJ1-1; tentative D call: TRBD1 (6 bases). The CDR3 is made up of 14 amino acids. V lost 8 bases and J lost 1, with 14 bases in between. Germline values: CDR1 SNHLY, CDR2 FYNNEI. The CDR3 DNA is TGTGCCAGCTTGGTGGGGGGACAGAACACTGAAGCTTTCTTT. Its protein is CASLVGGQNTEAFF.

The chain joins TRBV20-1 to TRBJ2-1; 13 bases are shared with TRBD2. The V and J ends lost 3 bases and 9 bases, in that order; junction bases with no gene match: 5. The CDR3 has 14 amino acids. The germline V gene has CDR1 DFQATT and CDR2 SNEGSKA (reference sequence). The chain's CDR3 is CSASGLAGVLEQFF. CDR3 sequence (DNA): TGCAGTGCTAGTGGACTAGCGGGAGTTCTTGAGCAGTTCTTC.

This chain links TRBV4-3 with TRBJ1-1, with unresolved D. Deletions cut 1 base from V and 2 bases from J, with 11 bases between. The CDR3 sequence is 15 residues long. Germline lookup yields CDR1 LGHNA and CDR2 YSLEER. Here the CDR3 reads CASSQVVGPNTEAFF. In DNA, the CDR3 is TGCGCCAGCAGCCAAGTCGTAGGGCCTAACACTGAAGCTTTCTTT.

The chain is built from TRBV20-1 and TRBJ1-1; D is unclear. Germline CDR1 is DFQATT and CDR2 is SNEGSKA (reference sequence). This CDR3 region has 11 residues. Trimming stripped 4 bases from V and 4 bases from J, with 7 bases between. CDR3 loop: CSATDGTEAFF. DNA for the CDR3: TGCAGTGCTACTGATGGCACTGAAGCTTTCTTT.

The chain employs TRBV4-3 and TRBJ1-2; 10 positions match TRBD1. The germline V gene has CDR1 LGHNA and CDR2 YSLEER. The CDR3 sequence is 17 residues long. J gave up 3 bases and V 2 bases, and 9 bases lay outside the gene matches. CDR3 coding DNA: TGCGCCAGCAGCCAAAGTCCTCTGACAGGGGGCGACTATGGCTACACCTTC. It yields the protein CASSQSPLTGGDYGYTF.

This sequence joins TRBV6-5 and TRBJ2-7; D may be TRBD1 (5 bases). Trimming shortened V by 10 bases and J by 4 bases, and 20 bases separated the two germline ends. In germline, CDR1 is MNHEY, CDR2 SVGAGI. The CDR3 extends over 14 amino acids. This chain's CDR3 is CATLSGISGYEQYV. CDR3 nucleotides: TGTGCCACCCTATCTGGTATCTCAGGGTACGAGCAGTACGTC.

The chain couples TRBV27 to TRBJ1-6; D not certain. Per the germline V gene, CDR1 is MNHEY and CDR2 is SMNVEV (reference sequence). The CDR3 loop spans 12 amino acids. V lost 5 bases and J lost 14, with 13 bases in between. The CDR3 DNA follows: TGTGCCAGCAGTGGCGGCCTCCACACCCTCCACTTT. Encoded protein: CASSGGLHTLHF.

V usage is TRBV15 and J usage is TRBJ2-1; D gene uncertain. The CDR3 covers 13 residues. In germline, CDR1 is LNHNV, CDR2 YYDKDF (reference sequence). Trimming stripped 0 bases from V and 8 bases from J, with 8 bases between. This CDR3 is CATSRDLGDEQFF. As DNA, the CDR3 is TGTGCCACCAGCAGAGATCTGGGCGATGAGCAGTTCTTC.

The count of this clone is one. This rearrangement joins TRBV13 to TRBJ2-2; D is unclear. Germline values: CDR1 PRHDT, CDR2 FYEKMQ (reference sequence). Trimming removed 4 bases from V and 1 base from J, with 4 bases in between. This CDR3 spans 13 amino acids. CDR3 DNA: TGTGCCAGCAGCTCACTGAACACCGGGGAGCTGTTTTTT. Amino acids: CASSSLNTGELFF.

The rearrangement uses TRBV12-3 or TRBV12-4 and TRBJ1-2; D is undetermined. This CDR3 has 13 residues. Trimming left V 1 base short and J 8 bases short, with 11 bases between. The DNA for the CDR3 is TGTGCCAGCAGTTTAGTAGGGATTCGGGGCTACACCTTC. Translating gives CASSLVGIRGYTF.

The chain employs TRBV28 and TRBJ1-5; D is unresolved. Per germline, CDR1 MDHEN and CDR2 SYDVKM. The CDR3 loop spans 15 amino acids. With 5 bases removed from V and 0 bases from J, the gap between germline ends came to 11 bases. The CDR3 protein is CASSPQALSNQPQHF. In DNA form, the CDR3 reads TGTGCCAGCAGTCCCCAGGCCCTTAGCAATCAGCCCCAGCATTTT. Full variable domain (missing parts from reference TRBV28 and TRBJ1-5): DVKVTQSSRYLVKRTGEKVFLECVQDMDHENMFWYRQDPGLGLRLIYFSYDVKMKEKGDIPEGYSVSREKKERFSLILESASTNQTSMYLCASSPQALSNQPQHFGDGTRLSIL.

This rearrangement joins TRBV23-1 to TRBJ2-1; D might be TRBD2 (6 bases). TRBV23-1 is assigned to the ORF class and has an uncertain function. This CDR3 has 16 residues. V was trimmed by 0 bases and J by 3 bases, leaving 12 bases between them. CDR3 coding DNA: TGCGCCAGCAGTCAATCGAGGAGGGGTAGCTACAATGAGCAGTTCTTC. Its translation is CASSQSRRGSYNEQFF.

DNA of the CDR3: TGTGCCAGTTATAACACTGCGGGAGCCGGGGGTACCGGGGAGCTGTTTTTT. This gives the protein CASYNTAGAGGTGELFF. The J gene is TRBJ2-2, the V gene TRBV19; 7 bases match TRBD2. The ends lost 8 bases at V and 5 bases at J; junction bases unmatched: 17. The CDR3 runs 17 residues. Germline V gene lookup returns CDR1 LNHDA and CDR2 SQIVND (reference sequence).

This clone was counted between two and nine times. The chain uses TRBV5-1 and TRBJ1-3; possibly TRBD1 for D (5 bases). Trimming removed 0 bases from V and 3 bases from J, with 7 bases in between. CDR3 length: 14 amino acids. From germline, CDR1 is SGHRS and CDR2 YFSETQ. For the CDR3, the DNA is TGCGCCAGCAGCTTGGTTGGGGGTGGAAACACCATATATTTT. This gives the protein CASSLVGGGNTIYF. Drawing the rest from reference TRBV5-1 and TRBJ1-3, the complete variable domain is KAGVTQTPRYLIKTRGQQVTLSCSPISGHRSVSWYQQTPGQGLQFLFEYFSETQRNKGNFPGRFSGRQFSNSRSEMNVSTLELGDSALYLCASSLVGGGNTIYFGEGSWLTVV.

The V and J genes are TRBV4-1 and TRBJ2-6; TRBD2 is a possible D gene (7 bases). The CDR3 has 16 residues. Trimming left V 1 base short and J 4 bases short, with 11 bases between. The germline gives CDR1 MGHRA, CDR2 YSYEKL. CDR3 protein: CASSQVGGTGANVLTF. The DNA of the CDR3 is TGCGCCAGCAGCCAAGTGGGAGGGACAGGGGCCAACGTCCTGACTTTC.

The V call is TRBV6-1, the J call TRBJ1-6; D gene uncertain. Germline V gene sequence: CDR1 MNHNS, CDR2 SASEGT. This CDR3 has 14 amino acids. Trimming cost V 1 base and J 7 bases, with 8 bases left between them. CDR3 sequence reads: CASSEGVGNSPLHF. The CDR3, as DNA: TGTGCCAGCAGTGAAGGGGTAGGGAATTCACCCCTCCACTTT.

The V gene is TRBV7-9, the J gene TRBJ2-1; the D gene is possibly TRBD2 (6 bases). The CDR3 runs to 17 residues. Germline V gene lookup returns CDR1 SEHNR and CDR2 FQNEAQ (reference sequence). With 5 bases removed from V and 9 bases from J, the gap between germline ends came to 26 bases. The CDR3 loop reads CASSLEGRRTFGVEQFF. The CDR3 region has the DNA TGTGCCAGCAGCCTGGAGGGGAGGCGGACTTTTGGAGTTGAGCAGTTCTTC. Drawing the rest from reference TRBV7-9 and TRBJ2-1, the complete variable domain is DTGVSQNPRHKITKRGQNVTFRCDPISEHNRLYWYRQTLGQGPEFLTYFQNEAQLEKSRLLSDRFSAERPKGSFSTLEIQRTEQGDSAMYLCASSLEGRRTFGVEQFFGPGTRLTVL.

The chain uses TRBV4-1 and TRBJ1-4; unclear D gene. The germline gives CDR1 MGHRA, CDR2 YSYEKL. There are 14 residues in the CDR3. The V end was cut by 3 bases, the J end by 4 bases, with 9 bases between. CDR3 protein: CASSQVLGNEKLFF. The CDR3 DNA follows: TGCGCCAGCAGCCAGGTTCTGGGTAATGAAAAACTGTTTTTT.

The V call is TRBV6-5, the J call TRBJ1-2; D might be TRBD1 (5 bases). This CDR3 contains 13 residues. Germline V CDR1 and CDR2: MNHEY, SVGAGI. Trimming left V 7 bases short and J 4 bases short, with 13 bases between. The CDR3 DNA reads TGTGCCAGCACCCAGGGTCCCGGCTATGGCTACACCTTC. This codes for CASTQGPGYGYTF.

The rearrangement uses TRBV3-1 (or the pseudogene TRBV3-2) and TRBJ2-5; the match to TRBD2 covers 7 bases. Germline CDR1 reads LGHDT; CDR2 reads YNNKEL (reference sequence). The V segment lost 4 bases and the J segment 5 bases; nucleotides outside the gene matches: 7. This CDR3 region has 14 residues. For the CDR3, the DNA is TGTGCCAGCAGCCTGGGAGGGCCGGCTGAGACCCAGTACTTC. Amino acid sequence: CASSLGGPAETQYF.

The CDR3 DNA sequence: TGCGCCAGCAGCTGGGGGACAGGGTTAAAGTCCGGGGCCAACGTCCTGACTTTC. Translated: CASSWGTGLKSGANVLTF. This chain links TRBV5-1 with TRBJ2-6, with 9 bases fitting TRBD1. Germline V lookup: CDR1 SGHRS, CDR2 YFSETQ. This CDR3 has 18 amino acids. Germline trimming cut 3 bases from V and 4 bases from J; bases unmatched to any gene: 11.

The V gene is TRBV27, the J gene TRBJ1-5; 8 nucleotides agree with TRBD1. The J segment lost 7 bases and the V segment lost 2 bases, leaving 4 bases of the junction unmatched. This CDR3 spans 14 amino acids. The germline gives CDR1 MNHEY, CDR2 SMNVEV (reference sequence). In DNA, the CDR3 is TGTGCCAGCAGTTTAACAGGGGGGATGCAGCCCCAGCATTTT. The encoded protein is CASSLTGGMQPQHF.

The V call is TRBV9, the J call TRBJ2-1; D remains ambiguous. The V end was cut by 1 base, the J end by 0 bases, with 11 bases between. CDR1 is SGDLS and CDR2 is YYNGEE in the germline V gene. The CDR3 has 16 amino acids. CDR3 in amino acids: CASSVLEFGSYNEQFF. Written as DNA, the CDR3 is TGTGCCAGCAGCGTATTGGAGTTTGGCTCCTACAATGAGCAGTTCTTC.

The rearrangement links TRBV2 to TRBJ2-2; D assignment may be TRBD1 or TRBD2 (6 bases each). There are 15 residues in the CDR3. The germline CDR1 and CDR2 sequences are SNHLY and FYNNEI. Between the trimmed V and J ends, which lost 8 bases and 2 bases, there was a span of 15 bases. CDR3 sequence reads: CASVVEGGNTGELFF. CDR3 DNA sequence: TGTGCCAGCGTGGTTGAGGGGGGTAACACCGGGGAGCTGTTTTTT.

This chain uses TRBV6-5 with TRBJ2-2; no reliable D call. CDR3 size: 15 residues. From germline, CDR1 is MNHEY and CDR2 SVGAGI. The ends were cut back, 2 bases at V and 0 bases at J, with 7 bases in the middle. CDR3 coding DNA: TGTGCCAGCAGTTACAGAGAAACGAACACCGGGGAGCTGTTTTTT. Translating gives CASSYRETNTGELFF.